Each of the 2 T cell receptor beta chains below was sequenced from the same sample in a study of cytomegalovirus exposure and HLA in healthy donors (dated by TCRdb to 2016 to 2017). The library came from the immunoSEQ multiplex PCR assay. For the multiplex PCR, a mixture combining 60 forward primers for TCR Vbeta segments and 13 reverse primers for TCR Jbeta segments was used. TCRdb obtained this table from immuneACCESS and retained in-frame rearrangements with V and J assigned. These tables miss some clones; where compared with another copy, unresolved V genes account for less than half of the shortfall, and the remainder is unexplained. The sample has approximately 120,000 clones on record. The ten largest clones represent 2.2% of the sample. Sequencing was carried out using PBMCs. These receptors came from a man aged 35 to 55 in good health and CMV-seronegative.

The gene calls are TRBV19 and TRBJ2-1; the match to TRBD2 covers 12 bases. The CDR3 totals 15 residues. Germline CDR1 LNHDA, CDR2 SQIVND (reference sequence). The ends lost 7 bases at V and 5 bases at J; junction bases unmatched: 6. This CDR3 is CASIRTSGMNNEQFF. The CDR3 DNA sequence: TGTGCCAGTATCAGGACTAGCGGGATGAACAATGAGCAGTTCTTC.

The gene calls are TRBV25-1 and TRBJ1-2, with no clear D. The CDR3 has 12 amino acids. Germline loops: CDR1 MGHDK, CDR2 SYGVNS. Trimming removed 2 bases from V and 8 bases from J, with 9 bases in between. The CDR3 DNA reads TGTGCCAGCAGTGAAGCCAGTTGGGGCTACACCTTC. Protein sequence: CASSEASWGYTF.